This passage covers 16 T cell receptor beta chains from one sample sequenced in a study of blood T cell repertoires in COVID-19. Here immunoSEQ multiplex PCR was the method, and the copy in TCRdb shows in-frame clones only, minus some. The data contain 75,000 to 100,000 clones, about 86% of them singletons. The sample comprised peripheral blood. The receptors were sampled from a man older than 75 with acute or convalescent COVID-19.

The chain joins TRBV28 to TRBJ1-2; D remains ambiguous. The CDR3 totals 15 residues. The V and J ends lost 7 bases and 0 bases respectively, with 15 bases between them. Germline CDR1 and CDR2: MDHEN and SYDVKM. CDR3: CASMVDTAANYGYTF. The DNA for the CDR3 is TGTGCCAGCATGGTTGACACCGCCGCTAACTATGGCTACACCTTC.

This clone was detected only a few times. J is TRBJ1-1 and V is TRBV19; 8 nucleotides agree with TRBD1. After removal of 3 bases from V and 0 bases from J, the junction contained 12 bases not matched to a gene. Germline loops: CDR1 LNHDA, CDR2 SQIVND (reference sequence). The CDR3 contains 18 residues. CDR3 in amino acids: CASSIFQGAMEMNTEAFF. The DNA of the CDR3 is TGTGCCAGTAGTATTTTTCAGGGGGCAATGGAGATGAACACTGAAGCTTTCTTT.

This CDR3 is CASSVGLTNTGELFF. As DNA, the CDR3 is TGTGCCAGCAGCGTTGGACTTACGAACACCGGGGAGCTGTTTTTT. V gene TRBV9 combines with J gene TRBJ2-2, with D perhaps TRBD2 (5 bases). CDR1 and CDR2 (germline): SGDLS, YYNGEE. This CDR3 has 15 residues. Trimming left V 2 bases short and J 0 bases short, with 8 bases between. The complete variable domain, with remaining parts taken from reference TRBV9 and TRBJ2-2, reads DSGVTQTPKHLITATGQRVTLRCSPRSGDLSVYWYQQSLDQGLQFLIQYYNGEERAKGNILERFSAQQFPDLHSELNLSSLELGDSALYFCASSVGLTNTGELFFGEGSRLTVL.

The rearrangement links TRBV28 to TRBJ1-3; D ambiguous. The CDR3 loop spans 15 amino acids. Per germline, CDR1 MDHEN and CDR2 SYDVKM. The V end lost 3 bases, the J end lost 4 bases, and 13 bases lay between the germline ends. The CDR3 region is CASSFGGPEGNTIYF. The CDR3, as DNA: TGTGCCAGCAGTTTCGGTGGTCCTGAGGGAAACACCATATATTTT.

This chain joins TRBV15 and TRBJ2-3, with D tentatively TRBD2 (6 bases). The ends were cut back, 0 bases at V and 6 bases at J, with 10 bases in the middle. The germline gives CDR1 LNHNV, CDR2 YYDKDF (reference sequence). The CDR3 consists of 14 residues. CDR3 amino acids: CATSRDPSADTQYF. CDR3 nucleotides: TGTGCCACCAGCAGAGACCCTAGCGCTGATACGCAGTATTTT.

This sequence joins TRBV28 and TRBJ1-2, with TRBD1 matching 8 bases. The CDR3 loop spans 12 amino acids. J was trimmed by 3 bases and V by 10 bases; bases with no gene match: 4. Per the germline V gene, CDR1 is MDHEN and CDR2 is SYDVKM. In nucleotides, the CDR3 is TGTGCCATCGGACAGGGAGACTATGGCTACACCTTC. Encoded protein: CAIGQGDYGYTF.

V is TRBV19 and J is TRBJ2-2; 7 bases align to TRBD2. CDR1 is LNHDA, CDR2 SQIVND, per germline (reference sequence). The CDR3 loop spans 14 amino acids. J lost 5 bases, V lost 4 bases, and 4 bases had no gene match. DNA for the CDR3: TGTGCCAGTAGTAGCTCCGGGGGGACCGGGGAGCTGTTTTTT. Its translation: CASSSSGGTGELFF.

The genes are TRBV12-5 and TRBJ1-5, with D perhaps TRBD1 (5 bases). The germline CDR1 and CDR2 sequences are LGHNT and FRNRAP. The CDR3 runs 15 residues. V was clipped by 5 bases and J by 5 bases, with 16 bases between them. CDR3: CASGPQRGLDQPQHF. Here the CDR3 DNA reads TGTGCTAGTGGTCCACAACGGGGGTTAGATCAGCCCCAGCATTTT.

The rearrangement joins TRBV19 to TRBJ1-3, with TRBD1 as a possible D gene (5 bases). Germline lookup yields CDR1 LNHDA and CDR2 SQIVND (reference sequence). Trimming stripped 5 bases from V and 5 bases from J, with 13 bases between. CDR3 length equals 14 residues. The DNA for the CDR3 is TGTGCCAGTAGTGTCGACAGTGACAGAAACACCATATATTTT. This gives the protein CASSVDSDRNTIYF.

The V gene is TRBV6-5, the J gene TRBJ1-1; TRBD1 agrees at 8 bases. This CDR3 has 14 residues. V was pared by 6 bases and J by 1 base, with 4 bases of the junction left unmatched. The germline V gene has CDR1 MNHEY and CDR2 SVGAGI. The CDR3 nucleotides read TGTGCCAGCAGGAGACAGGGGTCGAACACTGAAGCTTTCTTT. Residues: CASRRQGSNTEAFF.

This clone was observed once. V and J are TRBV7-2 and TRBJ2-1; D is perhaps TRBD2 (5 bases). Germline lookup yields CDR1 SGHTA and CDR2 FQGNSA. The V and J ends lost 5 bases and 1 base respectively, with 18 bases between them. The CDR3 contains 17 residues. CDR3 sequence: CASSPPFGVASYNEQFF. In DNA form, the CDR3 reads TGTGCCAGCAGCCCCCCCTTTGGAGTAGCGTCCTACAATGAGCAGTTCTTC.

The chain has TRBV27 and TRBJ2-2; 10 bases are shared with TRBD2. Trimming at V came to 2 bases and at J to 7 bases, leaving 10 bases not matched to a gene. The CDR3 consists of 17 residues. Germline CDR1 is MNHEY and CDR2 is SMNVEV (reference sequence). The CDR3 loop is CASSLGAGGPSIGELFF. The DNA for the CDR3 is TGTGCCAGCAGTTTAGGAGCGGGAGGGCCCTCTATCGGGGAGCTGTTTTTT.

The J gene is TRBJ1-1, the V gene TRBV27, with 7 bases lining up with TRBD1. CDR3 length equals 13 residues. Losses at the gene ends were 8 bases for V and 1 base for J; bases not matched to a gene: 4. Germline values: CDR1 MNHEY, CDR2 SMNVEV (reference sequence). The CDR3 loop is CASSPGGNTEAFF. The CDR3 DNA sequence: TGTGCCAGCTCACCAGGGGGGAACACTGAAGCTTTCTTT.

This clone was seen a handful of times. The rearrangement uses TRBV15 and TRBJ1-2, with D possibly being TRBD1 (5 bases). The CDR3 runs 15 residues. Germline-derived CDR1 and CDR2 are LNHNV and YYDKDF (reference sequence). Trimming removed 0 bases from V and 2 bases from J, with 10 bases in between. The CDR3 nucleotides are TGTGCCACCAGCAGAGATCTGGGGGGAAACTATGGCTACACCTTC. Its protein product is CATSRDLGGNYGYTF.

The CDR3 DNA reads as TGTGCCTGGAGTCCAGTGGGGAGATCTGATTCACCCCTCCACTTT. The encoded protein is CAWSPVGRSDSPLHF. The gene calls are TRBV30 and TRBJ1-6; no firm D call. The V and J ends lost 2 bases and 8 bases respectively, with 16 bases between them. From germline, CDR1 is GTSNPN and CDR2 SVGIG (reference sequence). The CDR3 runs 15 residues.

This chain links TRBV24-1 with TRBJ2-2; maybe TRBD1 (6 bases). Germline V gene data show CDR1 as KGHDR and CDR2 as SFDVKD. Deletions cut 5 bases from V and 5 bases from J, with 14 bases between. The CDR3 is 15 amino acids. The CDR3 coding sequence is TGTGCCACCAGTGCAACGGACAGCGTTACCGGGGAGCTGTTTTTT. Translated: CATSATDSVTGELFF.